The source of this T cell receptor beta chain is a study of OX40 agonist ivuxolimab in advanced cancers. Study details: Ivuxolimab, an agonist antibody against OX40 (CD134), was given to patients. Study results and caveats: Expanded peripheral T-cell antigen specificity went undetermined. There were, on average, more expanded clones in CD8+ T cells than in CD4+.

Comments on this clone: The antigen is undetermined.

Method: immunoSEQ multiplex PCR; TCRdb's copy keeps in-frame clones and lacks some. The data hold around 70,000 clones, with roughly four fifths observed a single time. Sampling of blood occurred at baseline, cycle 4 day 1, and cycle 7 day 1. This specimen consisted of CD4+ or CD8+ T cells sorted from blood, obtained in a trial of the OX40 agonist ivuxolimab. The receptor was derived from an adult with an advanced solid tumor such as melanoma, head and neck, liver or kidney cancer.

CDR3 nucleotides: TGTGCCAGCAGCTTGCCAGGGGGGGTATATGGCTACACCTTC. Amino acid sequence: CASSLPGGVYGYTF. This chain links TRBV5-6 with TRBJ1-2; TRBD1 aligns across 7 bases. Per germline, CDR1 SGHDT and CDR2 YYEEEE. Trimming removed 1 base from V and 5 bases from J; junction bases left unmatched: 5. The length of the CDR3 is 14 residues. The complete variable domain, with remaining parts taken from reference TRBV5-6 and TRBJ1-2, reads DAGVTQSPTHLIKTRGQQVTLRCSPKSGHDTVSWYQQALGQGPQFIFQYYEEEERQRGNFPDRFSGHQFPNYSSELNVNALLLGDSALYLCASSLPGGVYGYTFGSGTRLTVV.